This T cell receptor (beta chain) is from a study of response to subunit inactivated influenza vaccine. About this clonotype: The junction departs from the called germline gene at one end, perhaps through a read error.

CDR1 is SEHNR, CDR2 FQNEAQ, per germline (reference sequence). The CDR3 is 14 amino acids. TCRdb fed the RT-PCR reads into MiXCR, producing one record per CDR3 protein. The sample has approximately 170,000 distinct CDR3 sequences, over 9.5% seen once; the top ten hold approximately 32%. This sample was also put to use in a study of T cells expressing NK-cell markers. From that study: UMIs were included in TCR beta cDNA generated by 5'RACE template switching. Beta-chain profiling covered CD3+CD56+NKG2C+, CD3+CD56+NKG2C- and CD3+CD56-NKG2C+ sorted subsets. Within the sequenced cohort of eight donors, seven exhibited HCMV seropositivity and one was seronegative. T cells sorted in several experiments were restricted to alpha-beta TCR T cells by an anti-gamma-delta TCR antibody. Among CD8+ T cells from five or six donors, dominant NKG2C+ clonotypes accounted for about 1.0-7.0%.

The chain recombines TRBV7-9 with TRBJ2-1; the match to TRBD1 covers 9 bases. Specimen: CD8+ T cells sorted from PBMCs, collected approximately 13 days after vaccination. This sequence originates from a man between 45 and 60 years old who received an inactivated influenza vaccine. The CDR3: CASGLYTGGIEQFF. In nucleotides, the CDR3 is TGTGCCAGCGGCTTATACACAGGGGGCATTGAGCAGTTCTTC.